These 5 T cell receptor beta chains share one sample of origin, sequenced in a study of cytomegalovirus exposure and HLA in healthy donors. The PCR made use of 60 Vbeta and 13 Jbeta primers. TCRdb's table, derived via immunoSEQ multiplex PCR, lists solely in-frame clones and lacks some. Of tens of thousands of clones in the sample, about 78% were seen once. Sequencing was performed on PBMCs. The receptors shown here come from a middle-aged woman in good health and CMV-seronegative.

This chain joins TRBV15 and TRBJ2-7; D remains ambiguous. Trimming stripped 0 bases from V and 0 bases from J, with 6 bases between. The CDR3 is 14 amino acids. The germline gives CDR1 LNHNV, CDR2 YYDKDF (reference sequence). CDR3 DNA sequence: TGTGCCACCAGCAGAGATAATCCCTCCTACGAGCAGTACTTC. It yields the protein CATSRDNPSYEQYF.

The J gene is TRBJ2-7, the V gene TRBV27; D possibly corresponds to TRBD2 (6 bases). Germline V CDR1 and CDR2: MNHEY, SMNVEV (reference sequence). This CDR3 comprises 13 residues. Trimming cost V 7 bases and J 4 bases, with 14 bases left between them. The CDR3 sequence: CASTGTSAYEQYF. The CDR3 DNA reads TGTGCCAGCACTGGGACTTCAGCGTACGAGCAGTACTTC.

The chain combines TRBV5-1 with TRBJ2-5; 12 nucleotides line up with TRBD2. Germline CDR1 SGHRS, CDR2 YFSETQ. V lost 1 base, J lost 5 bases, and 3 bases stayed unmatched. The length of the CDR3 is 15 residues. As DNA, the CDR3 is TGCGCCAGCAGCTTGAGCCTAGCGGGGGGGGAGACCCAGTACTTC. The encoded protein is CASSLSLAGGETQYF.

This chain links TRBV10-3 with TRBJ2-7; maybe TRBD1 (6 bases). This CDR3 is built from 15 residues. V was trimmed by 2 bases and J by 4 bases, leaving 15 bases between them. CDR1 is ENHRY and CDR2 is SYGVKD in the germline V gene. This chain's CDR3 is CAISEEPRGQYEQYF. Here the CDR3 DNA reads TGTGCCATCAGTGAGGAACCCAGGGGTCAGTACGAGCAGTACTTC.

The chain recombines TRBV27 with TRBJ1-1; 10 bases map to TRBD1. Germline CDR1 reads MNHEY; CDR2 reads SMNVEV (reference sequence). The CDR3 is 16 amino acids. Trimming took 5 bases from V and 1 from J; bases not matched to a gene: 7. CDR3 region: CASSPRQGAGNTEAFF. In nucleotides, the CDR3 is TGTGCCAGCAGTCCCCGACAGGGGGCTGGGAACACTGAAGCTTTCTTT.